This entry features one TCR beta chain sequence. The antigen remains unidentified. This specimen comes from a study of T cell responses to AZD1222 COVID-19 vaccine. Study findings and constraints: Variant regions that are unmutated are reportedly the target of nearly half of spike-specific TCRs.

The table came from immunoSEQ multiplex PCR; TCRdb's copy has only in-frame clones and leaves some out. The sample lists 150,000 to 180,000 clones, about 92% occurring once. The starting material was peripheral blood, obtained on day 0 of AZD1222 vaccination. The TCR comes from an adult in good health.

CDR3 residues: CAGGDSFYEQYF. CDR3 coding DNA: TGTGCCGGGGGGGACAGTTTCTACGAGCAGTACTTC. The rearrangement uses TRBV5-8 and TRBJ2-7, with D tentatively TRBD1 or TRBD2 (7 bases each). V was trimmed by 10 bases and J by 3 bases, leaving 14 bases between them. The CDR3 totals 12 residues. CDR1 is SGHTS, CDR2 YDEGEE, per germline.